The 24 T cell receptor beta chains below all came from one sample that was sequenced in a study of monozygotic twins with inflammatory bowel disease. TCRdb reprocessed the 5' RACE reads, with one entry per CDR3 protein and no DNA. The repertoire shows around 190,000 distinct CDR3 sequences; the top ten hold roughly 1.5%. The sequenced sample was blood. The receptors were gathered from a human donor with ulcerative colitis or Crohn's disease, or a healthy co-twin of an affected twin (not recorded which).

V usage is TRBV5-1 and J usage is TRBJ1-1; there is no DNA to check the TCRdb D call of TRBD1. The V gene's germline CDR1 is SGHRS and CDR2 YFSETQ. The CDR3 spans 15 residues. This CDR3 is CASSLSWGADTEAFF.

The chain uses TRBV6-1 and TRBJ2-4; there is no DNA to check the TCRdb D call of TRBD1. CDR3 length equals 14 residues. Germline-derived CDR1 and CDR2 are MNHNS and SASEGT. Here the CDR3 reads CASSPTGQTGIQYF.

The chain uses TRBV9 and TRBJ2-3. The CDR3 is made up of 15 amino acids. CDR1 SGDLS and CDR2 YYNGEE come from the germline V gene. The CDR3 region is CASNGLAGGTDTQYF.

This chain links TRBV15 with TRBJ2-5; TCRdb names TRBD1, which stays unverified in the absence of DNA. Looked up from germline, CDR1 is LNHNV and CDR2 is YYDKDF (reference sequence). The CDR3 loop spans 15 amino acids. The CDR3 loop reads CATSRVGVWQETQYF.

The V gene is TRBV19, the J gene TRBJ2-1; TCRdb calls TRBD2, which cannot be checked without DNA. Germline lookup yields CDR1 LNHDA and CDR2 SQIVND (reference sequence). The CDR3 consists of 16 residues. The CDR3 is CASSILAGPGYNEQFF.

CDR3 protein: CASSWRQATYNEQFF. V usage is TRBV5-1 and J usage is TRBJ2-1; there is no DNA to check the TCRdb D call of TRBD1. The germline V gene has CDR1 SGHRS and CDR2 YFSETQ. There are 15 residues in the CDR3.

This rearrangement joins TRBV2 to TRBJ1-5; the D call from TCRdb, TRBD1, cannot be confirmed without DNA. The CDR3 is 13 amino acids. CDR1 is SNHLY and CDR2 is FYNNEI in the germline V gene. CDR3 protein: CASSEDRETPQHF.

The CDR3 protein is CASRPVWSNTEAFF. V and J are TRBV19 and TRBJ1-1. CDR3 length: 14 residues. From germline, CDR1 is LNHDA and CDR2 SQIVND (reference sequence).

This chain connects TRBV4-2 to TRBJ2-5; without DNA, the TCRdb call of TRBD2 cannot be checked. The CDR3 loop spans 17 amino acids. Germline CDR1 LGHNA, CDR2 YNFKEQ. The CDR3 loop is CASSLLLSGGAQETQYF.

The chain couples TRBV5-1 to TRBJ1-2. The CDR3 has 15 amino acids. From germline, CDR1 is SGHRS and CDR2 YFSETQ. The CDR3 protein is CASSLTDSAFYGYTF.

The CDR3 protein is CASSVSGGGPSDTQYF. This chain joins TRBV9 and TRBJ2-3; TCRdb designates TRBD1, a call that cannot be tested without DNA. The germline gives CDR1 SGDLS, CDR2 YYNGEE. The CDR3 loop spans 16 amino acids.

This chain uses TRBV7-2 with TRBJ2-7. Germline V gene data show CDR1 as SGHTA and CDR2 as FQGNSA. CDR3 length: 13 residues. The CDR3 reads CASSRGVFYEQYF. The variable domain in full, with the rest retrieved from reference TRBV7-2 and TRBJ2-7, is GAGVSQSPSNKVTEKGKDVELRCDPISGHTALYWYRQSLGQGLEFLIYFQGNSAPDKSGLPSDRFSAERTGGSVSTLTIQRTQQEDSAVYLCASSRGVFYEQYFGPGTRLTVT.

The rearrangement links TRBV5-1 to TRBJ2-1; TCRdb's D call of TRBD1 is untestable without DNA. Per germline, CDR1 SGHRS and CDR2 YFSETQ. This CDR3 has 16 residues. CDR3 sequence reads: CASSLGPPDSGNEQFF.

The J gene is TRBJ1-5, the V gene TRBV5-8. The length of the CDR3 is 13 residues. CDR1 and CDR2 (germline): SGHTS, YDEGEE. The CDR3: CASSKEGNQPQHF. Variable domain in full (rest from reference TRBV5-8 and TRBJ1-5): EAGVTQSPTHLIKTRGQQATLRCSPISGHTSVYWYQQALGLGLQFLLWYDEGEERNRGNFPPRFSGRQFPNYSSELNVNALELEDSALYLCASSKEGNQPQHFGDGTRLSIL.

V gene TRBV18 combines with J gene TRBJ2-7; the D gene TCRdb calls, TRBD1, cannot be checked with no DNA. The germline V gene encodes CDR1 KGHSH and CDR2 LQKENI. CDR3 size: 14 residues. CDR3 sequence: CASSPDRGNYEQYF.

The J gene is TRBJ2-1, the V gene TRBV5-1; the D gene TCRdb calls, TRBD1, cannot be checked with no DNA. Looked up from germline, CDR1 is SGHRS and CDR2 is YFSETQ. This CDR3 is built from 15 residues. Here the CDR3 reads CASSPGPSSYNEQFF.

This CDR3 reads CATSVKEGYGYTF. The gene calls are TRBV15 and TRBJ1-2. The CDR3 consists of 13 residues. Looked up from germline, CDR1 is LNHNV and CDR2 is YYDKDF (reference sequence).

This chain connects TRBV3-1 to TRBJ1-4; checking the TCRdb D call of TRBD1 is not possible without DNA. The V gene's germline CDR1 is LGHDT and CDR2 YNNKEL (reference sequence). The CDR3 contains 16 residues. The CDR3 reads CASSQDDPGPNEKLFF.

The J gene is TRBJ2-3, the V gene TRBV7-9; TCRdb's D call of TRBD2 is untestable without DNA. The CDR3 runs 17 residues. Germline V gives CDR1 SEHNR, CDR2 FQNEAQ (reference sequence). CDR3 loop: CASSLGAAGGSLDTQYF.

The V call is TRBV2, the J call TRBJ2-1; TCRdb reports TRBD2, a call that lacks DNA to check it against. CDR3 length: 15 residues. CDR1 is SNHLY, CDR2 FYNNEI, per germline. CDR3: CASNPASGIHNEQFF. The whole variable domain, filled in from reference TRBV2 and TRBJ2-1, reads EPEVTQTPSHQVTQMGQEVILRCVPISNHLYFYWYRQILGQKVEFLVSFYNNEISEKSEIFDDQFSVERPDGSNFTLKIRSTKLEDSAMYFCASNPASGIHNEQFFGPGTRLTVL.

This chain links TRBV6-2 or TRBV6-3 with TRBJ2-7; TCRdb lists TRBD2, though no DNA is available to test this call. CDR3 length: 17 amino acids. Germline assignment: CDR1 MNHEY and CDR2 SVGEGT. The CDR3 protein is CASSYYLESFYSYEQYF.

V is TRBV12-3 or TRBV12-4 and J is TRBJ1-3. CDR3 length: 13 residues. This CDR3 reads CATQPVFGNTIYF.

The chain joins TRBV5-1 to TRBJ2-2. The CDR3 extends over 16 amino acids. Per the germline V gene, CDR1 is SGHRS and CDR2 is YFSETQ. CDR3 amino acids: CASSLVAFSNTGELFF.

V is TRBV29-1 and J is TRBJ1-1; the TRBD1 assignment by TCRdb is unverifiable without DNA. This CDR3 is 13 amino acids long. CDR1 SQVTM and CDR2 ANQGSEA come from the germline V gene. The CDR3 sequence is CSVEGGANTEAFF.